One T cell receptor (beta chain) is described in this entry. The antigen it binds to is not known. Per-base quality was not reported, and no clone a single base away is much larger than it. This sample is drawn from a study of cytomegalovirus exposure and HLA in healthy donors (dated by TCRdb to between 2016 and 2019). Notes on the research overall: According to an earlier analysis of around 600 of the donors, some 180 million T cells yielded 90 million to 140 million unique TCR beta sequences and roughly 280 Gb of sequence data. An early release covering 500 to 750 HLA-typed donors comprised 250 to 350 gigabases of sequencing data and approximately 80 million unique TCR sequences. Among the roughly 370 genotyped donors, around 81% belonged to the genetic ancestry cluster associated with self-reported Caucasian donors. The aim of the study was to test whether cataloging public T cell receptors could identify signatures of past pathogen exposure. Using immunosequencing, the study profiled T cell repertoires from roughly 650 subjects and related those repertoires to cytomegalovirus serostatus. Besides the first cohort of roughly 640 subjects, a separate validation cohort made up of over 100 different subjects was used. The study combined high-throughput TCR immunosequencing, statistical association of individual TCRs with disease status, and machine learning to predict cytomegalovirus infection status. A later analysis re-examined previously published TCR beta repertoires from just over 650 donors and added high-resolution HLA genotyping to investigate patterns of TCR occurrence. Rather than using new phenotypic data, the later analysis identified candidate immune exposures from TCR beta sequences and from how often those sequences occurred across donors. To decide whether each TCR beta V gene segment behaved as functional or pseudogenic, an earlier analysis of approximately 590 of the donors relied on high-throughput TCR beta sequencing. Donor age, sex, ethnicity and CMV serostatus were compiled together with the repertoire data. A later genetic analysis used genome-wide SNP genotypes for about 60% of the roughly 670 donors, treating that subset as a discovery cohort. All discovery cohort repertoires had been generated using a single sequencing platform. HLA typing included class I and class II loci at four-digit resolution. The number of donors typed differed by locus, with about 629-640 for A, B, C, DRB1 and DQB1, roughly 520 for DQA1, 606 for DPA1, and 472 for DPB1. Because of strong linkage in the cohort, four to six DR-DQ haplotypes were treated as single units for association and clustering. Among several hundred genotyped donors of the cohort, an average of around 220,000 unique TCR beta nucleotide sequences was sequenced per donor, of which about 19% were non-productive.

V loses 8 bases of germline sequence and J loses 0 bases, and the interval between the two ends is 10 bases. CDR1 and CDR2 were assigned from the germline V gene as WSHSY and SAAADI. The CDR3 sequence holds 13 residues, the cysteine and phenylalanine included. CDR3 DNA is the only sequence kept; it has 39 bases, read in frame from the first base. In total, 630 or so healthy bone marrow donors made up the cohort. Cohort members were all nominally healthy when sampled, although unrecorded immune exposures were likely present. The donor tested CMV seropositive, placing the donor among the roughly 270 seropositive members of the cohort. Each donor provided a peripheral blood sample, and peripheral blood mononuclear cells were used for TCR beta sequencing. The Qiagen DNeasy Blood Extraction Kit was used to extract genomic DNA from the blood cell samples. The protocol used for the library was the immunoSEQ multiplex PCR assay. For the multiplex PCR, a mixture combining 60 forward primers for TCR Vbeta segments and 13 reverse primers for TCR Jbeta segments was used. A multiplex PCR assay on genomic DNA amplified the CDR3 region of rearranged TCR beta genes. The amplified TCR beta libraries were sequenced on the Illumina HiSeq System as 87-base-pair reads. From the authors' description of their analysis: In a later analysis, tens of millions of unique TCR beta chains were counted across the 500 to 850 repertoires, and around 11 million of these chains were shared by at least two donors. A nearest-neighbor algorithm error-corrected the raw reads and collapsed the reads into unique sequences, merging closely related sequences to remove PCR and sequencing errors. Alignment of CDR3 sequences to IMGT reference sequences was used to assign V, D and J gene segments. Each retained sequence needed at least a six-nucleotide match to both a V gene segment and a J gene segment. A rearrangement was called productive if the CDR3 had no stop codons and remained in frame with V and J, and every other rearrangement was called non-productive. Following IMGT convention, CDR3 was defined as the stretch from the second conserved V-encoded cysteine up to the conserved J-encoded phenylalanine. In an earlier analysis of approximately 590 of the donors, sequences lacking an unambiguous match to a single V gene segment were excluded. In an earlier analysis of several hundred of the donors, a V segment was called functional when productive rearrangements were above 56.7%, and segregating when the standard deviation between donors exceeded 5%. A statistical classification framework was built to diagnose cytomegalovirus status from the catalog of TCR beta chain sequences. A later analysis assigned V and J genes by comparing TCR nucleotide sequences with IMGT/GENE-DB human TR gene sequences. The TCRdist pipeline was used in a later analysis to assign CDR3 sequences and most-parsimonious VDJ recombination scenarios. In a later analysis, each TCR beta chain was defined by its CDR3 amino acid sequence together with its V-gene family, and reads lacking a unique V-gene family were excluded. To address suspected cross-contamination and a sequencing artifact, a later analysis removed several hundred highly shared, low-generation-probability nucleotide sequences. In a later analysis, a clonal expansion index for each public chain was calculated from normalized within-repertoire ranks of inferred template counts. Generation probabilities in a later analysis came from a VDJ recombination model fitted to out-of-frame rearrangements, and those results were checked against IGoR. In a later analysis, TCR-TCR, TCR-HLA and TCR-CMV co-occurrence was scored with hypergeometric tests, and a repertoire-size bias correction was applied to TCR pairs. A later analysis estimated false discovery rates by permuting HLA or CMV assignments 20 times. In a later analysis, co-occurring TCRs were grouped using DBSCAN, with TCRdist sequence similarity added in when clustering inside HLA-allele-positive subsets. For co-occurrence clustering, repertoires with fewer than 30,000 or more than 120,000 public chains were excluded, along with a handful of repertoires with anomalous nucleotide sharing. Held by TCRdb, this immuneACCESS table contains in-frame sequences only and omits some clones. Under half of the omission traces to an unresolved V gene where checked; the cause of the rest is unknown. Clone size and the V and J calls come from that table; the DNA yielded D and trimming. In this sample the table shows about 82,000 clones, 70% to 75% of which occur a single time. Over 5% of the sample goes to the ten largest clones.

General conclusions and limits of the study: Most TCR sequences were observed very rarely across donors, whereas some public TCRs were present in many individuals. Roughly uniform sequencing depth across donors was assumed in presence/absence analyses, although this assumption may not hold. Linkage disequilibrium might explain the correlated functional status among segregating V segments, but an unknown experimental factor could not be excluded. According to the authors, the approach could potentially be generalized to other disease states and immunological phenotypes. Most CMV-associated TCR beta chains appeared to be HLA-restricted in a later analysis, and the HLA associations seemed to be driven largely by CMV exposure. According to a later genetic analysis, donors in an Asian-associated ancestry cluster had fewer N-insertions in productive TCRs than the roughly 700-donor mean. Some IMGT-functional V segments, including TRBV6-2 and TRBV6-3, could not be distinguished by the 87-base-pair reads and were therefore excluded. Several of the top co-occurrence clusters appeared to be linked to parvovirus B19, influenza, CMV and Epstein-Barr virus, according to a later analysis. Because HLA typing was unavailable for some donors at each locus, only the typed subset was used in association tests. An association between a missense DCLRE1C variant and V-gene and J-gene trimming of TCR beta chains was found in a later genetic analysis and replicated in an independent cohort. Cytomegalovirus status was reported to be diagnosed by the classifier with high specificity and sensitivity in both the original and validation cohorts. Because counts were too low, 15 to 20 rarely observed V segments, including chromosome 9 orphons, were excluded from the earlier analysis of about 500 of the donors. Specific HLA alleles were associated with more than 15,000 TCR beta sequences at a false discovery rate of 0.05 in a later analysis. Immune exposure information for the cohort was limited to CMV serostatus. In the study, around 160 TCR beta chains were listed as associated with cytomegalovirus. In a later analysis, the rate of TCR association differed among HLA loci, with DRB1 alleles having the most associated TCRs and HLA-C alleles having the fewest. A few of the identified cytomegalovirus-associated TCR beta chains were confirmed in vitro to be specific for cytomegalovirus antigens. Broadly in line with IMGT annotations, most TCR beta V segments showed up in productive rearrangements about 87% or about 30% of the time in an earlier analysis of several hundred of the donors. In this cohort, only TCR beta chains were sequenced, and detectable features were limited by the absence of alpha or paired-chain data. Strong co-occurrence of HLA alleles, especially DR and DQ, made assigning TCR associations to individual alleles difficult. The sequencing pipeline was judged likely to have produced a cluster of highly shared sequence variants as a technical artifact. A later analysis found that HLA-associated TCR beta chains were more clonally expanded and had lower generation probabilities than equally common non-associated chains. A further reported finding was that TCR beta sequences accurately predicted the HLA-A and HLA-B alleles for most subjects in the first cohort.

The clonotype was recovered from a woman aged 50 to 65 in good health and CMV-seropositive. Input material: PBMCs. Rearrangement joined TRBV10-2 to TRBJ1-1; the D gene assignment is ambiguous. The CDR3 is CASDDNMNTEAFF. The DNA is as follows: TGCGCCAGCGATGACAACATGAACACTGAAGCTTTCTTT.